This T cell receptor beta chain was recorded in a study of T cell responses to AZD1222 COVID-19 vaccine (dated by TCRdb to the early 2020s). Context from the whole study: Because spike-specific TCR depth and breadth did not differ between the two schedules, AZD1222 recipients who got a second dose at roughly 4 weeks were pooled with those who got a second dose at roughly 12 weeks. Trial participants were enrolled by age into 18-55, 56-69 and 70-plus year subgroups, with around 140, 26 and 57 TCR-sequenced participants respectively. TCR sequencing covered some 250 trial participants: nearly 210 given two doses of AZD1222 and some 25 given two doses of MenACWY control vaccine. General study outcomes and caveats: The 56-69-year group was small, and its depth increase did not reach significance, likely because of low power. Because no day 14 peak-response samples were available, repertoires were characterized only after the peak T cell response. Reportedly, almost half of the unique spike-specific TCRs recognized epitopes lying outside the regions that are mutated in the B.1.351 and B.1.1.7 variants. Conclusions about previously exposed vaccinees are limited because only five to seven AZD1222 recipients were SARS-CoV-2 seropositive at baseline. Vaccine-associated CD4 TCRs spanned the whole spike protein, with dominant responses in regions 160-218 and 743-854. A significant rise in spike-specific TCR breadth and depth was observed after two AZD1222 doses relative to day 0 and relative to MenACWY recipients. Participants were mostly white British and included more females than males, and it was suggested by the authors that clonal diversity may have been underestimated.

Of note for this clone: The clone's antigen remains unknown. It has no much larger one-base neighbor in the sample; base qualities were not kept.

The CDR3 regions of human TCRbeta chains were analyzed by immunosequencing. Per the original workflow: TCRs in the repertoires were matched against a reference library of SARS-CoV-2-specific TCRs that had been generated with the MIRA antigen-specificity platform. Breadth meant the fraction of unique TCRs that were SARS-CoV-2-associated, whereas depth meant the fraction of total T cells that were SARS-CoV-2-associated. Using the MIRA data, each spike-specific TCR was mapped to the spike region that the TCR reacts to and placed in a CD4 or CD8 class. Log10-transformed breadth and depth values were compared by one-way ANOVA with Sidak's multiple comparisons tests. Imported from immuneACCESS, the table was reduced by TCRdb to in-frame sequences with V and J called. These copies leave out some clones; in studies compared against another copy, an unresolved V gene accounts for under half, and the cause of the remainder is not known. From that table come the V and J calls and clone size; the DNA was used to work out D and trimming. The sample has 85,000 or so clones on record, about 87% of them singletons. 5% to 6% of the sample goes to the ten largest clones.

The sample's time point label, in plain terms: baseline before first vaccination. Samples from vaccinated people were obtained from the UK trials COV001 and COV002, which included a single-blind randomized controlled phase 2/3 trial of AZD1222 (ChAdOx1 nCoV-19) in healthy adults. For TCRbeta chain sequencing, PBMC samples were collected from trial participants at day 0 and at day 28 after the second dose. Between the V and J ends, shortened by 4 bases and 7 bases respectively, the junction contains 10 bases. The germline V gene yields SQVTM for CDR1 and ANQGSEA for CDR2. Its CDR3 holds 12 amino acids, cysteine through phenylalanine. The entry retains the CDR3 DNA only, 36 bases that are in frame from base 1.

The rearranged segments are TRBV29-1 and TRBJ2-2; the D gene cannot be resolved reliably. This TCR was recovered from an adult in good health. Material: peripheral blood, obtained on day 0 of AZD1222 vaccination. The nucleotide sequence is TGCAGCGTTGTTCATCTTAACGGGGAGCTGTTTTTT. The encoded protein is CSVVHLNGELFF.